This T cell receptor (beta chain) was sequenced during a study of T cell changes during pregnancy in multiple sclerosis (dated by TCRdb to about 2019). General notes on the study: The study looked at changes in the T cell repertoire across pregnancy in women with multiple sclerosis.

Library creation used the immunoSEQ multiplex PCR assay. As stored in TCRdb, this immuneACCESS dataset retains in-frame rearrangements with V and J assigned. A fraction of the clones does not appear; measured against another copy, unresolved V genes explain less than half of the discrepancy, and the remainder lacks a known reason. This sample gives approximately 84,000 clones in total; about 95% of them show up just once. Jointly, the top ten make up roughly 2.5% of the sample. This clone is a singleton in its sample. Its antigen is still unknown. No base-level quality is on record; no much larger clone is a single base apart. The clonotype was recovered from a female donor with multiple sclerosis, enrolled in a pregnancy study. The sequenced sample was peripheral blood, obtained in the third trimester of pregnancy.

The sequenced DNA is TGTGCCAGCAGCACGGGACTAGGATTCGGTGAGCAGTTCTTC. Its coded protein is CASSTGLGFGEQFF. The receptor chain draws on TRBV7-9 and TRBJ2-1; TRBD2 agrees with 8 junctional bases. The CDR3 contains 14 residues, cysteine and phenylalanine counted. Only the CDR3 part of the read is kept: 42 bases, read in frame from the first base. V ends up 5 bases short and J 9 bases short, with an unmatched junction base count of 9. CDR1 SEHNR and CDR2 FQNEAQ were looked up in the germline V gene (reference sequence).